These T cell receptor beta chains were read from a single sample in a study of T cell responses to AZD1222 COVID-19 vaccine. Using immunoSEQ multiplex PCR, the repertoire was profiled, and TCRdb retains in-frame clones only, with some absent. The sample includes about 120,000 clones, about 90% of them seen just once. The source material was peripheral blood, sampled 28 days after the second AZD1222 dose. These receptors were taken from an adult who received the AZD1222 COVID-19 vaccine. CDR3s leave out the opening cysteine and the closing phenylalanine or tryptophan. The order of the fields is V gene, D gene, CDR3 protein. The D gene is left open where the match is weak.

V: TRBV4-1; D: TRBD1; CDR3: ASSPMTGVGYT
V: TRBV5-1; D: TRBD2; CDR3: ASTLAGGPYEQY
V: TRBV5-5; D: -; CDR3: ASSLGLDSEKLF
V: TRBV6-2/TRBV6-3; D: -; CDR3: ASSYSLRTPAGELF
V: TRBV2; D: -; CDR3: ASSVQGSDYEQY
V: TRBV2; D: -; CDR3: ASSVGGLNQPQH
V: TRBV6-5; D: -; CDR3: ASRPSNLGEAF
V: TRBV18; D: TRBD2; CDR3: ASSRGTSGTGEQF
V: TRBV28; D: -; CDR3: ASSFPHSYEQY
V: TRBV5-1; D: -; CDR3: ASSLGGTGELF
V: TRBV3-1/TRBV3-2; D: -; CDR3: ASSGWHGTEAF
V: TRBV27; D: -; CDR3: ASSLRTGNQPQH
V: TRBV19; D: TRBD1; CDR3: ASSPRTGRLANYGYT
V: TRBV5-1; D: -; CDR3: ASSLVGVGAATDTQY
V: TRBV9; D: TRBD1; CDR3: ASSVATGGPNEQF
V: TRBV27; D: -; CDR3: ASSKMRNTGELF
V: TRBV6-6; D: -; CDR3: ASSSQAYGYT
V: TRBV5-1; D: TRBD2; CDR3: ASSLRTSGDTQY
V: TRBV6-2/TRBV6-3; D: -; CDR3: ASSPGTASTEAF
V: TRBV20-1; D: -; CDR3: SASAGGKAYEQY
V: TRBV15; D: TRBD2; CDR3: ATSRGGTIYEQY
V: TRBV21-1; D: -; CDR3: ASSPYRNRAYNSPLH
V: TRBV19; D: TRBD1; CDR3: ASSGRDRGIFSGANVLT
V: TRBV18; D: -; CDR3: ASSQGGVTEAF
V: TRBV7-9; D: -; CDR3: ASRLLGTEAF
V: TRBV6-6; D: -; CDR3: ASSDGQLNTEAF
V: TRBV2; D: -; CDR3: ASSGSWNTEAF
V: TRBV3-1/TRBV3-2; D: -; CDR3: ASSQEFSGNTIY
V: TRBV12-5; D: -; CDR3: ASGPQGGNQPQH
V: TRBV5-1; D: -; CDR3: ASSLAAANYGYT
V: TRBV6-5; D: -; CDR3: ASSLEATSTYEQY
V: TRBV7-6; D: TRBD2; CDR3: ASSLTTLGTSGRPYNEQF
V: TRBV4-1; D: -; CDR3: ASSQEVYSNQPQH
V: TRBV3-1/TRBV3-2; D: TRBD1; CDR3: ASSPGTAPGGTEAF
V: TRBV6-5; D: -; CDR3: ASSLGLSNQPQH
V: TRBV6-6; D: -; CDR3: ASSTTRGGQPQH
V: TRBV5-1; D: TRBD1; CDR3: ASSLEGQGGYEQY
V: TRBV4-2; D: -; CDR3: ASSQVTGNYEQY
V: TRBV6-5; D: -; CDR3: ASSFAPGMGELF
V: TRBV7-3; D: -; CDR3: ASSLGRGWGTDTQY
V: TRBV7-9; D: -; CDR3: ASSLSAGVDYGYT
V: TRBV19; D: TRBD1; CDR3: ASSKRQGPTENYEQY
V: TRBV19; D: TRBD1; CDR3: ASRGQVNQPQH
V: TRBV6-1; D: TRBD1; CDR3: ASSEGTGAASEAF
V: TRBV3-1/TRBV3-2; D: -; CDR3: ASSQDVGNQPQH
V: TRBV2; D: -; CDR3: ASSEQADTQY